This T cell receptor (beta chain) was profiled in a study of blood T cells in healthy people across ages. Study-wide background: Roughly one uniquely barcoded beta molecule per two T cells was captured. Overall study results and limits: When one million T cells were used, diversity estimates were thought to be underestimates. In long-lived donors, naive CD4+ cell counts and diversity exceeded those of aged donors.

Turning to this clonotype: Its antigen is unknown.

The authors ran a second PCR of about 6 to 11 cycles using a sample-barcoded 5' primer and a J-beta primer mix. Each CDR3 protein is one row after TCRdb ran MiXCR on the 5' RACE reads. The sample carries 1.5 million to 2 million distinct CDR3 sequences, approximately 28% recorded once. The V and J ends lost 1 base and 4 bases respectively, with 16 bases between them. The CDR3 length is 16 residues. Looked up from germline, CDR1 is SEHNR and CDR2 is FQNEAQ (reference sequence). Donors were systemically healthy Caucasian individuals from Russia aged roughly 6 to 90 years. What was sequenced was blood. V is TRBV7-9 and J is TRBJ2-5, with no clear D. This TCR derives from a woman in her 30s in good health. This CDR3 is CASSLVVGTAGETQYF. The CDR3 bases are TGTGCCAGCAGCTTAGTGGTGGGTACAGCCGGAGAGACCCAGTACTTC.